The clone carrying this T cell receptor (beta chain) has just a few counts. Its antigen remains unknown. The sample is drawn from a study of cytomegalovirus exposure and HLA in healthy donors. Study conclusions and caveats: The presence/absence work took it that sequencing depth was about the same across donors. Some public TCRs appeared in many individuals, while most sequences were rare. TCR beta sequences numbering under 20,000 were associated with HLA alleles at 0.05 false discovery rate in a later analysis. Links to common viral pathogens appeared, in a later analysis, for several of the most significant clusters.

Primers for the PCR totalled 60 Vbeta and 13 Jbeta. The protocol was immunoSEQ multiplex PCR, while the TCRdb copy is restricted to in-frame clones and leaves out a portion. The table records roughly 93,000 clones, approximately 72% of them present only once. From germline, CDR1 is SEHNR and CDR2 FQNEAQ (reference sequence). This CDR3 is built from 12 residues. The germline V and J ends were trimmed by 1 base and 6 bases, with 4 bases remaining between them. The source of this sequence is a man aged 18 to 35 in good health and CMV-seropositive. The sequenced material came from PBMCs. The chain carries TRBV7-9 and TRBJ1-5, with no clear D. CDR3 nucleotide sequence: TGTGCCAGCAGCTTAGGCGGTCAGCCCCAGCATTTT. This translates into CASSLGGQPQHF.